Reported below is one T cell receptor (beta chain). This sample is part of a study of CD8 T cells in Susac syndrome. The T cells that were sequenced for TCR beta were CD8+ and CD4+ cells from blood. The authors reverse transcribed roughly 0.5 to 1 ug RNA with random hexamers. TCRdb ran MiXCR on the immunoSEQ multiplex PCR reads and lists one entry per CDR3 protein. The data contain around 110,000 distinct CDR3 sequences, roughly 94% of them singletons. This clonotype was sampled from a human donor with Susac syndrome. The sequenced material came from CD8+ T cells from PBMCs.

Here the CDR3 reads CASSLYPSGLAKNIQYF. The CDR3 nucleotides are TGTGCCAGCAGTTTATATCCTAGCGGATTAGCCAAAAACATTCAGTACTTC. V usage is TRBV27 and J usage is TRBJ2-4, with 7 positions matching TRBD2. The CDR3 consists of 17 residues. Germline CDR1 is MNHEY and CDR2 is SMNVEV (reference sequence). The trim removed 1 base at V and 0 bases at J, leaving 6 bases unmatched.